Below, one T cell receptor beta chain is given with its context. This record belongs to a study of T-cell memory formation after mild COVID-19. Constant-segment primers served in 5'RACE that generated TCR alpha and TCR beta cDNA libraries bearing sample barcodes and UMIs. One entry per CDR3 protein results from TCRdb running MiXCR on the 5' RACE reads. The table has about 340,000 distinct CDR3 sequences, less than 20% seen once. The CDR3 contains 14 residues. The germline V gene has CDR1 SGHDT and CDR2 YYEEEE. Trimming stripped 5 bases from V and 6 bases from J, with 18 bases between. The sequence was obtained from a man younger than 30 who had mild COVID-19 (a few samples of this study predate the infection). Cell type and time point are not known. Input material: PBMCs or a T cell subset sorted from them (not recorded which). The genes are TRBV5-6 and TRBJ2-7, with a tentative D call TRBD1 (5 bases). The CDR3 spells CASRESPGSVEQYF. The CDR3 DNA is TGTGCCAGCAGGGAAAGTCCAGGGTCCGTCGAGCAGTACTTC.